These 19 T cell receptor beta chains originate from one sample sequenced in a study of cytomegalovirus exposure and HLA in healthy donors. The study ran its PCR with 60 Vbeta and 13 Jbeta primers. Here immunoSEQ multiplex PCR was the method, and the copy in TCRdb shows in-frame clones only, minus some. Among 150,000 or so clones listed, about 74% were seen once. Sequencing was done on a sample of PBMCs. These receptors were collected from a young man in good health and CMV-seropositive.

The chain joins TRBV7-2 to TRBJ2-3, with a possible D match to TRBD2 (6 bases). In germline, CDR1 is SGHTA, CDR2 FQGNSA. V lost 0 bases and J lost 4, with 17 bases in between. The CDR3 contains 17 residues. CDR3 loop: CASSLAGVGGMADTQYF. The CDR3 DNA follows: TGTGCCAGCAGCTTAGCAGGTGTGGGGGGAATGGCAGATACGCAGTATTTT.

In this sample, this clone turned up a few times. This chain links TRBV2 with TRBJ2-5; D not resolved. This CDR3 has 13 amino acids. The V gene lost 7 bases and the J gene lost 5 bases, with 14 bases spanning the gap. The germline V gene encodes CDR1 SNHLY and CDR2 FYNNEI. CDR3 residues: CASTYLGVETQYF. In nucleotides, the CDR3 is TGTGCCAGCACATATCTAGGTGTGGAGACCCAGTACTTC.

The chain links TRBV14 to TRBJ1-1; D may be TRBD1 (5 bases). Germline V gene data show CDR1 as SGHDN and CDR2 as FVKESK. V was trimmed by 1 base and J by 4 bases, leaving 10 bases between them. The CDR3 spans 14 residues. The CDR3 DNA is TGTGCCAGCAGCCAAGTTGGGGGGGGCACTGAAGCTTTCTTT. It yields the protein CASSQVGGGTEAFF.

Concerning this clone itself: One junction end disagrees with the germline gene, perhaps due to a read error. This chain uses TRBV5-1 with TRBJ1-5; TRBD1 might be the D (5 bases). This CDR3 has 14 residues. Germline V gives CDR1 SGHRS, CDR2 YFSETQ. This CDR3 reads CASSISGSDQLQHF. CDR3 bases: TGCGCCAGCAGCATCTCAGGGTCCGATCAGCTCCAGCATTTT.

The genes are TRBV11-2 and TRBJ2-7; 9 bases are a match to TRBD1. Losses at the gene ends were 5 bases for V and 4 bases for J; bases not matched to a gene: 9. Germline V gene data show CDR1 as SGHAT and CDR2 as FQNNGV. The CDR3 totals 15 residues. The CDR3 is CASSPQGAVFYEQYF. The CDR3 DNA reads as TGTGCCAGCAGCCCACAGGGGGCCGTTTTTTACGAGCAGTACTTC.

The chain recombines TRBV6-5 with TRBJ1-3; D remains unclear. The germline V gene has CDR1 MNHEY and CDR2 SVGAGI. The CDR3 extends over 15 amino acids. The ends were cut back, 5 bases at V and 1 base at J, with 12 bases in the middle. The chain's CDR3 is CASSKTVSSGNTIYF. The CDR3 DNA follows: TGTGCCAGCAGTAAAACAGTGTCGTCTGGAAACACCATATATTTT.

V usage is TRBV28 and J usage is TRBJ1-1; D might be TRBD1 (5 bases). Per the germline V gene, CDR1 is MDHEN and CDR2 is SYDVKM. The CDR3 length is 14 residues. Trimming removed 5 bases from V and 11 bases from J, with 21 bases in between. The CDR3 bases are TGTGCCAGCAGTCTAGCGGGACTCCAAATGGGGGCTTTCTTT. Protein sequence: CASSLAGLQMGAFF.

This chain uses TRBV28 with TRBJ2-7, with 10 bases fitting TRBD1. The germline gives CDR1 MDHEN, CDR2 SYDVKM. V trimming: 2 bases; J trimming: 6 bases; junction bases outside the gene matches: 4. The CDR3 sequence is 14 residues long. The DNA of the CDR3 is TGTGCCAGCAGTTTAGGGACAGGGGTCATCGAGCAGTACTTC. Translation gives CASSLGTGVIEQYF.

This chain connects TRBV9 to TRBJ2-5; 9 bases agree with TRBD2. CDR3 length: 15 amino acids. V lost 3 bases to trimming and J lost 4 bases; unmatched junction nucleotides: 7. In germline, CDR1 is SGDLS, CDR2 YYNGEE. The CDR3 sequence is CASSGRLAEGETQYF. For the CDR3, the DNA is TGTGCCAGCAGCGGCCGACTAGCGGAAGGAGAGACCCAGTACTTC.

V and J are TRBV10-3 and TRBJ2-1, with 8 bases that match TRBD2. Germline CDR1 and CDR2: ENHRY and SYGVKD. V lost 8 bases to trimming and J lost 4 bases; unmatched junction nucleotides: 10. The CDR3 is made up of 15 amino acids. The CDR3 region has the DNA TGTGCCATCCGGGCGGGAGGACTGTCTTACAATGAGCAGTTCTTC. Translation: CAIRAGGLSYNEQFF.

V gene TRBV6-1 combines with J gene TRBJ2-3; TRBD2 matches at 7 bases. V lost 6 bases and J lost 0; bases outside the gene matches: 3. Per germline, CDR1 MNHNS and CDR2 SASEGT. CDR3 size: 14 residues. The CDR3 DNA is TGTGCCAGCAGCCTGCGGGAGAGCACAGATACGCAGTATTTT. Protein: CASSLRESTDTQYF.

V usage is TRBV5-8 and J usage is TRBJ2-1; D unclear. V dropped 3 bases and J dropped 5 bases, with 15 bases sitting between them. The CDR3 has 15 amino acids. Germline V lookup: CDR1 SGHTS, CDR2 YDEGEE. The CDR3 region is CASSSPGLWDNEQFF. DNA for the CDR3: TGTGCCAGCAGCTCGCCGGGTCTTTGGGACAATGAGCAGTTCTTC.

The CDR3 DNA is TGTGCCAGCAGCGGGACTAGCGGGGGGTCCTACGAGCAGTACTTC. Protein sequence: CASSGTSGGSYEQYF. The chain combines TRBV13 with TRBJ2-7, with 15 nucleotides matching TRBD2. The junction had 0 bases not matched to a gene; V was cut back by 5 bases and J by 1 base. Germline V lookup: CDR1 PRHDT, CDR2 FYEKMQ (reference sequence). The CDR3 length is 15 residues.

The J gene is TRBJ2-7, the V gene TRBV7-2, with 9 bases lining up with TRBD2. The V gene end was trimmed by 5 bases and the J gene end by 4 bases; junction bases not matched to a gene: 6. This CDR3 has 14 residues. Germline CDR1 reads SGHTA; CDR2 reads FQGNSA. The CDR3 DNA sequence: TGTGCCAGCAGCACCTCTAGCGGGAAGTACGAGCAGTACTTC. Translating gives CASSTSSGKYEQYF. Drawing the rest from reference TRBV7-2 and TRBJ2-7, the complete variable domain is GAGVSQSPSNKVTEKGKDVELRCDPISGHTALYWYRQSLGQGLEFLIYFQGNSAPDKSGLPSDRFSAERTGGSVSTLTIQRTQQEDSAVYLCASSTSSGKYEQYFGPGTRLTVT.

The DNA of the CDR3 is TGTGCCAGCAGTTCGCTGGCGGGGAAGGTGTTTTTT. It translates to CASSSLAGKVFF. This chain joins TRBV6-6 and TRBJ2-2, with D maybe TRBD2 (6 bases). This CDR3 region has 12 residues. CDR1 and CDR2 (germline): MNHNY, SVGAGI (reference sequence). The V and J ends lost 4 bases and 15 bases respectively, with 15 bases between them.

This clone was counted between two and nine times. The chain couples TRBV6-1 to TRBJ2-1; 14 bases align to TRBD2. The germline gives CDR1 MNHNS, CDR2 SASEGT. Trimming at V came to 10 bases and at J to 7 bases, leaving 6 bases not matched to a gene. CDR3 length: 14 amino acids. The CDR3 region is CAISGLAGVNEQFF. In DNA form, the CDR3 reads TGTGCCATATCGGGACTAGCGGGAGTAAATGAGCAGTTCTTC.

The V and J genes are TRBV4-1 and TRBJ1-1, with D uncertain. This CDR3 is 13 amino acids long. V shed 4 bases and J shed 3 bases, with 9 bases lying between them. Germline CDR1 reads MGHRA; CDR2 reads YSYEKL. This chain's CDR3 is CASSLGPYTEAFF. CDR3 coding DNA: TGCGCCAGCAGCCTTGGGCCCTACACTGAAGCTTTCTTT.

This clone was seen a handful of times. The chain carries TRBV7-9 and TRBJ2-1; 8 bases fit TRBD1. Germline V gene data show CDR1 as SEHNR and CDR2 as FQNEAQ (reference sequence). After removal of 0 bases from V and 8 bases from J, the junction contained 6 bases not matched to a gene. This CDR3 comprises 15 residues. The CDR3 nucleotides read TGTGCCAGCAGCTTAGCGGCAGGGGGCAGGGATGAGCAGTTCTTC. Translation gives CASSLAAGGRDEQFF. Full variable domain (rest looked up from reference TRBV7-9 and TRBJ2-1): DTGVSQNPRHKITKRGQNVTFRCDPISEHNRLYWYRQTLGQGPEFLTYFQNEAQLEKSRLLSDRFSAERPKGSFSTLEIQRTEQGDSAMYLCASSLAAGGRDEQFFGPGTRLTVL.

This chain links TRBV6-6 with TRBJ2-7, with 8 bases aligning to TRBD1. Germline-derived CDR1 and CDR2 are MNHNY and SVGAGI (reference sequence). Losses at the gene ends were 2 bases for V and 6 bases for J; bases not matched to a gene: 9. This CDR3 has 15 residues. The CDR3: CASSYVTGATGEQYF. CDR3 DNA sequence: TGTGCCAGCAGTTACGTGACAGGGGCTACAGGCGAGCAGTACTTC.